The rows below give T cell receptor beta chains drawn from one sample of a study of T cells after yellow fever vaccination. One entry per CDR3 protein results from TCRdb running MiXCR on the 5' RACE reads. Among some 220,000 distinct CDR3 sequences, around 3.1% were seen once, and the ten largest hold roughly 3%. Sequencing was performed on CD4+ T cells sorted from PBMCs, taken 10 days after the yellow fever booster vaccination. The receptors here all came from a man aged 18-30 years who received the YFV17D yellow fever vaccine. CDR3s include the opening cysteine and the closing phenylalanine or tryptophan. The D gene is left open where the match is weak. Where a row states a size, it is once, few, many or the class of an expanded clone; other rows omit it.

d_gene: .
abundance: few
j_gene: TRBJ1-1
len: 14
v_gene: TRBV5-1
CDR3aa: CASRRQSMNTEAFF
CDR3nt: TGCGCCAGCAGGAGACAGTCCATGAACACTGAAGCTTTCTTT

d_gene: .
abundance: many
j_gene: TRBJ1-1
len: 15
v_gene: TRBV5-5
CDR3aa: CASSLGWVQNTEAFF
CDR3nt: TGTGCCAGCAGCCTGGGCTGGGTCCAAAACACTGAAGCTTTCTTT

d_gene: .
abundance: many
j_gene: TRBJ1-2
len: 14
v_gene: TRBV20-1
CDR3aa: CSASARPLNYGYTF
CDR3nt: TGCAGTGCTAGTGCTCGTCCCCTAAACTATGGCTACACCTTC

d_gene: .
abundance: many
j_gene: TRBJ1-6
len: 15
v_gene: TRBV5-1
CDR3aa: CASREGGSWNSPLHF
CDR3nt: TGCGCCAGCAGGGAAGGAGGGTCGTGGAATTCACCCCTCCACTTT

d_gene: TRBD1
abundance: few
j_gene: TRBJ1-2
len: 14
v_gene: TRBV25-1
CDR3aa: CASSGTGALYGYTF
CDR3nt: TGTGCCAGCAGCGGGACAGGGGCCCTTTATGGCTACACCTTC

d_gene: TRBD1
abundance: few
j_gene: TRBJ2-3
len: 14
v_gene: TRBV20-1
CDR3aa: CSASLGQGTDTQYF
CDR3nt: TGCAGTGCTAGTTTAGGACAGGGCACAGATACGCAGTATTTT

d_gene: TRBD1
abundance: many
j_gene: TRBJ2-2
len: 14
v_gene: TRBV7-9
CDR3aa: CASSPDREAGELFF
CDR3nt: TGTGCCAGCAGCCCGGACAGGGAGGCCGGGGAGCTGTTTTTT

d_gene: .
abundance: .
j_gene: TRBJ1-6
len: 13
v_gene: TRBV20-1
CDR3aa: CSASWQYISPLHF
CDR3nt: TGCAGTGCTAGTTGGCAGTACATTTCACCCCTCCACTTT

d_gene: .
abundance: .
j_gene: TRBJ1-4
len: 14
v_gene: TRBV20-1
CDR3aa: CSAGSHDRQEKLFF
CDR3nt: TGCAGTGCTGGTAGCCACGACAGGCAGGAAAAACTGTTTTTT

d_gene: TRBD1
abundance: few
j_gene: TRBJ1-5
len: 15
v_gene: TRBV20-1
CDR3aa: CSAGVRDRVYQPQHF
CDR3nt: TGCAGTGCCGGGGTCAGGGACAGGGTATATCAGCCCCAGCATTTT

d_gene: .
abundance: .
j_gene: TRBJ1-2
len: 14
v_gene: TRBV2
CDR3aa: CASTLQQGHSGYTF
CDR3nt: TGTGCCAGCACCCTACAACAGGGCCATTCTGGCTACACCTTC

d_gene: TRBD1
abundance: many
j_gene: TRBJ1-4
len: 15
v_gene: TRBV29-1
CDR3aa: CSVLGTGFTNEKLFF
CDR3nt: TGCAGCGTCCTCGGGACAGGGTTCACTAATGAAAAACTGTTTTTT

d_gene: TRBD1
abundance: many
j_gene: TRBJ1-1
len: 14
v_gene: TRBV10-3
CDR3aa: CATLGQGAGSEAFF
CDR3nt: TGTGCCACTTTGGGACAGGGGGCAGGGTCTGAAGCTTTCTTT

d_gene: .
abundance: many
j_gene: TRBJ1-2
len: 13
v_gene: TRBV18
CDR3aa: CASHGGSSYGYTF
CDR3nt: TGTGCCAGCCACGGAGGCAGTTCCTATGGCTACACCTTC

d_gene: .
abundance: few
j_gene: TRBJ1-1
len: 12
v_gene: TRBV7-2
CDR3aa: CASRLRPTEAFF
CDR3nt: TGTGCCAGCAGGCTCAGACCCACTGAAGCTTTCTTT

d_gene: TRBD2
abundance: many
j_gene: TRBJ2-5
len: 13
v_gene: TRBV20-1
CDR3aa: CSARSGGGETQYF
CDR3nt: TGCAGTGCTAGAAGCGGGGGAGGGGAGACCCAGTACTTC